The clone carrying this TCR beta chain was recorded many times. Its cognate antigen is unknown. This sample was included in a study of human T cells and chemical hapten exposure. In the study overall: Patients were mainly female, each with alopecia areata, totalis or universalis.

Study-level findings and limits: Donors had alopecia, so their immune response may differ from healthy people's. PT1 expanded TCR counts correlated positively with patch test score.

As to time point: patch test 1, 2 weeks after DPC sensitization. Treatment: therapeutic diphenylcyclopropenone sensitization with weekly scalp DPC. It was from unfractionated whole blood that total RNA was extracted. Per germline, CDR1 SNHLY and CDR2 FYNNEI. Trimming pared 4 bases from V and 3 bases from J, leaving 10 bases between. The CDR3 is made up of 14 amino acids. TCRdb itself ran the RACE reads through MiXCR, one entry per CDR3 protein. Among around 57,000 distinct CDR3 sequences listed, approximately 11% were seen once. Sequenced here: whole blood, sampled in connection with sensitization to the hapten diphenylcyclopropenone (DPC). This clonotype was sampled from a woman aged 40 to 49 with alopecia areata. Some clones in this sample may be carry-over from other donors' samples. The V call is TRBV2, the J call TRBJ2-4, with no clear D. The CDR3 loop is CASSGFRIKNIQYF. The CDR3 region has the DNA TGTGCCAGCAGTGGTTTCAGGATCAAAAACATTCAGTACTTC.